This T cell receptor (beta chain) came from a study of blood T cell repertoires in COVID-19. Germline lookup yields CDR1 ENHRY and CDR2 SYGVKD. Trimming removed 6 bases from V and 7 bases from J, with 7 bases in between. This CDR3 has 11 amino acids. In the source study's methods: Reference gene primer amplification gave nucleated cell count estimates. Profiling relied on immunoSEQ multiplex PCR, and the TCRdb table lists in-frame clones only, not all of them. The DNA was the basis for D and trimming; V, J and clone size are from that table. The sample has approximately 300,000 clones; about 82% are singletons.

The sequencing input was peripheral blood. The genes are TRBV10-3 and TRBJ2-1; tentative D call: TRBD2 (5 bases). The receptor comes from a woman between 45 and 60 years old with active or convalescent COVID-19. The CDR3 bases are TGTGCCATCAGCGTAGCGAATGAGCAGTTCTTC. This encodes CAISVANEQFF.